The 29 T cell receptor beta chains below all came from one sample that was sequenced in a study of cytomegalovirus exposure and HLA in healthy donors. The PCR had 60 Vbeta and 13 Jbeta primers. Profiling relied on immunoSEQ multiplex PCR, and the TCRdb table lists in-frame clones only, not all of them. The sample lists some 120,000 clones; more than 80% were seen once. The sequencing input was PBMCs. The receptors stem from a man aged 30 to 45 in good health and CMV-seropositive.

This chain joins TRBV6-1 and TRBJ2-7; TRBD1 matches at 10 bases. Germline V lookup: CDR1 MNHNS, CDR2 SASEGT. V dropped 4 bases and J dropped 3; count of bases not matched to a gene: 6. The CDR3 has 15 residues. CDR3 nucleotide sequence: TGTGCCAGCAGTGCTTCCCGGGACAGGGGCTACGAGCAGTACTTC. It is translated as CASSASRDRGYEQYF.

The V gene is TRBV6-6, the J gene TRBJ2-7; 8 positions agree with TRBD1. CDR1 and CDR2 (germline): MNHNY, SVGAGI (reference sequence). The CDR3 is made up of 16 amino acids. The trim removed 5 bases at V and 3 bases at J, leaving 12 bases unmatched. The CDR3 region is CASSKTPGQGVYEQYF. The CDR3 nucleotides read TGTGCCAGCAGTAAAACCCCAGGACAGGGAGTCTACGAGCAGTACTTC.

Points on this clone: Mismatch with germline at one junction end may stem from a read error. The chain carries TRBV7-3 and TRBJ2-1; no reliable D call. The germline V gene has CDR1 SGHTA and CDR2 FQGTGA. The CDR3 totals 13 residues. CDR3 nucleotide sequence: TGTGCCAGCAGCTTAATGGCGGCCAATGGGCAGTTCTTC. It yields the protein CASSLMAANGQFF. The full variable domain, rest sourced from reference TRBV7-3 and TRBJ2-1, is GAGVSQTPSNKVTEKGKYVELRCDPISGHTALYWYRQSLGQGPEFLIYFQGTGAADDSGLPNDRFFAVRPEGSVSTLKIQRTERGDSAVYLCASSLMAANGQFFGPGTRLTVL.

J is TRBJ2-5 and V is TRBV5-5; TRBD1 aligns across 11 bases. The end of the DNA aligns better with TRBJ2-7, so the J call may be wrong. This CDR3 is built from 16 residues. CDR1 and CDR2 (germline): SGHKS, YYEKEE (reference sequence). CDR3 residues: CASSLGGQGAAYEQYF. CDR3 DNA: TGTGCCAGCAGCTTGGGTGGACAGGGGGCTGCCTACGAGCAGTACTTC.

This chain joins TRBV4-1 and TRBJ2-1; TRBD2 aligns across 14 bases. Germline lookup yields CDR1 MGHRA and CDR2 YSYEKL. Trimming took 0 bases from V and 0 from J; bases not matched to a gene: 1. The CDR3 length is 18 residues. CDR3 amino acids: CASSQDGTSGGSYNEQFF. CDR3 bases: TGCGCCAGCAGCCAAGATGGGACTAGCGGGGGCTCCTACAATGAGCAGTTCTTC.

V usage is TRBV30 and J usage is TRBJ1-1; D is unresolved. This CDR3 comprises 12 residues. Per the germline V gene, CDR1 is GTSNPN and CDR2 is SVGIG (reference sequence). Between the trimmed V and J ends, which lost 0 bases and 6 bases, there was a span of 8 bases. CDR3 DNA sequence: TGTGCCTGGAGTGTACCGGGGTCTGAAGCTTTCTTT. Protein product: CAWSVPGSEAFF.

The V and J genes are TRBV2 and TRBJ2-5, with 9 bases that match TRBD2. Trimming removed 4 bases from V and 5 bases from J; junction bases left unmatched: 8. From germline, CDR1 is SNHLY and CDR2 FYNNEI. The CDR3 runs 15 residues. The CDR3 bases are TGTGCCAGCAGTGCGGAGCGGGGGGCCAGGGAGACCCAGTACTTC. It encodes CASSAERGARETQYF.

The gene calls are TRBV2 and TRBJ1-2; a weak D match, TRBD1 (5 bases). The V gene's germline CDR1 is SNHLY and CDR2 FYNNEI. This CDR3 comprises 13 residues. V was clipped by 8 bases and J by 7 bases, with 17 bases between them. In DNA form, the CDR3 reads TGTGCCAGCCTGACAGTCAAAACGGCTGGCTACACCTTC. This sequence encodes CASLTVKTAGYTF.

This clone was detected once. As DNA, the CDR3 is TGTGCCAGCAGTGCGACACCCAGGGGGGAAAAACTGTTTTTT. Protein: CASSATPRGEKLFF. The chain links TRBV6-5 to TRBJ1-4; 7 bases are shared with TRBD1. This CDR3 has 14 amino acids. Germline-derived CDR1 and CDR2 are MNHEY and SVGAGI. V was pared by 5 bases and J by 8 bases, with 8 bases of the junction left unmatched.

As DNA, the CDR3 is TGCGCCAGCAGCCTAACCTCGCACGGGGGGTCTACCTACAATGAGCAGTTCTTC. Translated, it gives CASSLTSHGGSTYNEQFF. The chain uses TRBV4-1 and TRBJ2-1, with TRBD2 identical over 7 bases. This CDR3 comprises 18 residues. J gave up 2 bases and V 4 bases, and 14 bases lay outside the gene matches. CDR1 and CDR2 from the germline V gene are MGHRA and YSYEKL.

This sequence joins TRBV30 and TRBJ1-6; a weak D match, TRBD1 (5 bases). The CDR3 is 15 amino acids. Germline values: CDR1 GTSNPN, CDR2 SVGIG (reference sequence). Trimming took off 3 bases at V and 6 bases at J, with 15 bases between the two ends. CDR3 in amino acids: CAWSPVQGGNSPLHF. Here the CDR3 DNA reads TGTGCCTGGAGCCCCGTCCAGGGAGGTAATTCACCCCTCCACTTT. Combining the CDR3 with reference TRBV30 and TRBJ1-6 gives the whole variable domain SQTIHQWPATLVQPVGSPLSLECTVEGTSNPNLYWYRQAAGRGLQLLFYSVGIGQISSEVPQNLSASRPQDRQFILSSKKLLLSDSGFYLCAWSPVQGGNSPLHFGNGTRLTVT.

This clone was seen a few times. The J gene is TRBJ2-5, the V gene TRBV19; TRBD1 might be the D (6 bases). Germline-derived CDR1 and CDR2 are LNHDA and SQIVND (reference sequence). V was cut by 7 bases and J by 7 bases, with 13 bases left in between. This CDR3 region has 12 residues. The CDR3 sequence: CASKGESGTQYF. The CDR3 nucleotides read TGTGCCAGTAAGGGGGAAAGCGGGACCCAGTACTTC.

This chain uses TRBV27 with TRBJ2-2; 12 bases are a match to TRBD2. Germline CDR1 reads MNHEY; CDR2 reads SMNVEV (reference sequence). The CDR3 is made up of 18 amino acids. V gave up 5 bases and J gave up 1 base; unmatched junction bases: 8. This chain's CDR3 is CASSHTSGGPVNTGELFF. The DNA for the CDR3 is TGTGCCAGCAGTCATACTAGCGGGGGGCCTGTGAACACCGGGGAGCTGTTTTTT.

The chain has TRBV28 and TRBJ1-1; 10 bases align to TRBD1. Trimming at V came to 3 bases and at J to 1 base, leaving 23 bases not matched to a gene. Germline V lookup: CDR1 MDHEN, CDR2 SYDVKM. The CDR3 is made up of 22 amino acids. The DNA of the CDR3 is TGTGCCAGCAGTTTCACTCTGGGGACAGGGGTTAAGGACGCTAAGGAGAACACTGAAGCTTTCTTT. This sequence encodes CASSFTLGTGVKDAKENTEAFF.

The chain combines TRBV12-5 with TRBJ2-5; a weak D match, TRBD1 (5 bases). Germline values: CDR1 LGHNT, CDR2 FRNRAP. The CDR3 spans 16 residues. V gave up 1 base and J gave up 2 bases, with 14 bases separating them. The CDR3 nucleotides are TGTGCTAGTGGTTTGGGGACACCAAATATTCAAGAGACCCAGTACTTC. As protein: CASGLGTPNIQETQYF. Drawing the rest from reference TRBV12-5 and TRBJ2-5, the complete variable domain is DARVTQTPRHKVTEMGQEVTMRCQPILGHNTVFWYRQTMMQGLELLAYFRNRAPLDDSGMPKDRFSAEMPDATLATLKIQPSEPRDSAVYFCASGLGTPNIQETQYFGPGTRLLVL.

The rearrangement links TRBV10-3 to TRBJ2-1, with a possible D match to TRBD1 (5 bases). The V end was cut by 3 bases, the J end by 0 bases, with 12 bases between. CDR1 and CDR2 from the germline V gene are ENHRY and SYGVKD. The CDR3 consists of 16 residues. CDR3 coding DNA: TGTGCCATCAGTGACCGACAGTTGAGCTCCTACAATGAGCAGTTCTTC. It encodes CAISDRQLSSYNEQFF.

V gene TRBV27 combines with J gene TRBJ1-1, with 7 nucleotides matching TRBD1. J gave up 3 bases and V 2 bases, and 12 bases lay outside the gene matches. This CDR3 region has 17 residues. The V gene's germline CDR1 is MNHEY and CDR2 SMNVEV (reference sequence). The CDR3 DNA follows: TGTGCCAGCAGTTTAAAAGGGGGCGGTTTGGGATACACTGAAGCTTTCTTT. It yields the protein CASSLKGGGLGYTEAFF.

This clone turned up a few times. The chain has TRBV2 and TRBJ1-2; TRBD1 matches at 10 bases. Trimming cost V 4 bases and J 5 bases; bases outside gene matches: 4. Germline-derived CDR1 and CDR2 are SNHLY and FYNNEI. The CDR3 runs 14 residues. CDR3 nucleotides: TGTGCCAGCAGTGGACCGGGACAGGGGTATGGCTACACCTTC. It encodes CASSGPGQGYGYTF.

The gene calls are TRBV30 and TRBJ2-6, with 7 bases fitting TRBD1. Germline loops: CDR1 GTSNPN, CDR2 SVGIG (reference sequence). The V and J ends lost 1 base and 2 bases, in that order; junction bases with no gene match: 5. The CDR3 is 16 residues long. CDR3: CAWSGHRGTGANVLTF. In DNA, the CDR3 is TGTGCCTGGAGTGGACACAGGGGCACTGGGGCCAACGTCCTGACTTTC. Full variable domain (outside the CDR3, taken from reference TRBV30 and TRBJ2-6): SQTIHQWPATLVQPVGSPLSLECTVEGTSNPNLYWYRQAAGRGLQLLFYSVGIGQISSEVPQNLSASRPQDRQFILSSKKLLLSDSGFYLCAWSGHRGTGANVLTFGAGSRLTVL.

J is TRBJ2-3 and V is TRBV6-1, with TRBD2 matching over 11 bases. The CDR3 is made up of 14 amino acids. From germline, CDR1 is MNHNS and CDR2 SASEGT. J was trimmed by 1 base and V by 6 bases; bases with no gene match: 0. The CDR3 is CASRTSGGTDTQYF. The CDR3, as DNA: TGTGCCAGCAGGACTAGCGGGGGCACAGATACGCAGTATTTT.

The rearrangement uses TRBV10-3 and TRBJ1-2; TRBD1 might be the D (6 bases). Between the trimmed V and J ends, which lost 0 bases and 4 bases, there was a span of 12 bases. The CDR3 extends over 15 amino acids. The germline CDR1 and CDR2 sequences are ENHRY and SYGVKD. CDR3 sequence: CAISESSGVGYGYTF. CDR3 DNA sequence: TGTGCCATCAGTGAGTCGTCAGGGGTAGGCTATGGCTACACCTTC.

The chain is built from TRBV7-9 and TRBJ1-4; D may be TRBD1 (6 bases). V was cut by 5 bases and J by 8 bases, with 21 bases left in between. The CDR3 totals 16 residues. Germline-derived CDR1 and CDR2 are SEHNR and FQNEAQ (reference sequence). The CDR3 protein is CASSLPPTGLKEKLFF. The CDR3 bases are TGTGCCAGCAGCCTCCCACCCACAGGGCTGAAGGAAAAACTGTTTTTT.

This chain uses TRBV13 with TRBJ1-1; D is uncertain. The CDR3 sequence is 14 residues long. With 1 base removed from V and 0 bases from J, the gap between germline ends came to 6 bases. Germline values: CDR1 PRHDT, CDR2 FYEKMQ (reference sequence). The CDR3 sequence: CASSLAYLNTEAFF. DNA for the CDR3: TGTGCCAGCAGCTTAGCGTACTTGAACACTGAAGCTTTCTTT.

Only a few counts were recorded for this clone. The CDR3 here is CASSAQGNSPLHF. In nucleotides, the CDR3 is TGTGCCAGCAGCGCTCAGGGTAATTCACCCCTCCACTTT. The chain has TRBV9 and TRBJ1-6, with D possibly being TRBD1 (5 bases). Germline-derived CDR1 and CDR2 are SGDLS and YYNGEE. The CDR3 is made up of 13 amino acids. The V end lost 3 bases, the J end lost 6 bases, and 7 bases lay between the germline ends.

This clone was detected a few times. The chain is built from TRBV9 and TRBJ1-4; D gene uncertain. This CDR3 is 16 amino acids long. V lost 0 bases and J lost 3, with 12 bases in between. The V gene's germline CDR1 is SGDLS and CDR2 YYNGEE. The CDR3 reads CASSVGLRRANEKLFF. The CDR3, as DNA: TGTGCCAGCAGCGTAGGCCTAAGGAGGGCTAATGAAAAACTGTTTTTT.

The CDR3 reads CAIPTSGGSNTGELFF. CDR3 nucleotide sequence: TGTGCCATACCCACTAGCGGGGGTTCGAACACCGGGGAGCTGTTTTTT. This chain links TRBV10-3 with TRBJ2-2, with 11 bases lining up with TRBD2. From germline, CDR1 is ENHRY and CDR2 SYGVKD. The V gene end was trimmed by 9 bases and the J gene end by 0 bases; junction bases not matched to a gene: 6. There are 16 residues in the CDR3.

The chain combines TRBV7-8 with TRBJ1-4; 9 bases line up with TRBD1. Germline loops: CDR1 SGHVS, CDR2 FQNEAQ. The trim removed 8 bases at V and 7 bases at J, leaving 8 bases unmatched. The CDR3 sequence is 14 residues long. In DNA, the CDR3 is TGTGCCAGCCGGCTAACAGGGGGCTTTGAAAAACTGTTTTTT. The encoded protein is CASRLTGGFEKLFF.

This rearrangement joins TRBV6-5 to TRBJ2-7; maybe TRBD2 (5 bases). Trimming cost V 10 bases and J 3 bases, with 13 bases left between them. Germline CDR1 MNHEY, CDR2 SVGAGI. The CDR3 totals 12 residues. In DNA, the CDR3 is TGTGCCACCTGGACCGGGAACTACGAGCAGTACTTC. It yields the protein CATWTGNYEQYF.

This chain uses TRBV7-2 with TRBJ2-7; no clear D gene. V lost 5 bases and J lost 4, with 6 bases in between. There are 11 residues in the CDR3. CDR1 SGHTA and CDR2 FQGNSA come from the germline V gene. The CDR3 reads CASSPLYEQYF. In DNA form, the CDR3 reads TGTGCCAGCAGCCCCCTTTACGAGCAGTACTTC.